This is a list of T cell receptor beta chains from one sample in a study of identifying expanded T cells in peripheral blood. Using immunoSEQ multiplex PCR, the repertoire was profiled, and TCRdb retains in-frame clones only, with some absent. Counted here are 100,000 to 110,000 clones, over 75% occurring once; the ten biggest clones make up just over 5.5%. The sequencing input was blood. The receptors originated from a person between 18 and 75 years old in good health. Each CDR3 is given with its conserved first and last residue.

j_gene: TRBJ1-2; v_gene: TRBV2; CDR3aa: CASRAQDRGAATNYGYTF
j_gene: TRBJ1-3; v_gene: TRBV11-2; CDR3aa: CASSHGQGFLYTIYF
j_gene: TRBJ1-1; v_gene: TRBV6-1; CDR3aa: CASIRGRWAEAFF
j_gene: TRBJ1-2; v_gene: TRBV19; CDR3aa: CASRGQGGNYGYTF
j_gene: TRBJ2-5; v_gene: TRBV30; CDR3aa: CAWSVGGPSAQYF
j_gene: TRBJ1-1; v_gene: TRBV29-1; CDR3aa: CSVPGQGRKAFF
j_gene: TRBJ2-7; v_gene: TRBV11-2; CDR3aa: CASSFRTEITIQQYF
j_gene: TRBJ2-1; v_gene: TRBV30; CDR3aa: CAWSVGLDNEQFF
j_gene: TRBJ2-5; v_gene: TRBV9; CDR3aa: CASSVGSSMETQYF
j_gene: TRBJ2-1; v_gene: TRBV10-2; CDR3aa: CASSDTSGVSSYNEQFF
j_gene: TRBJ1-5; v_gene: TRBV5-1; CDR3aa: CASSSGGSNQPQHF
j_gene: TRBJ1-3; v_gene: TRBV13; CDR3aa: CASSLMRASSSGNTIYF
j_gene: TRBJ2-4; v_gene: TRBV27; CDR3aa: CASSVTAKNIQYF
j_gene: TRBJ2-3; v_gene: TRBV6-6; CDR3aa: CASTLGTSGIDTQYF
j_gene: TRBJ1-1; v_gene: TRBV7-9; CDR3aa: CASSFPRANTEAFF
j_gene: TRBJ1-2; v_gene: TRBV29-1; CDR3aa: CSVAKGDGYTF
j_gene: TRBJ1-1; v_gene: TRBV27; CDR3aa: CASSQTINTEAFF
j_gene: TRBJ1-6; v_gene: TRBV27; CDR3aa: CASNSRQVNNSPLHF
j_gene: TRBJ2-3; v_gene: TRBV6-5; CDR3aa: CASSYTTGSDTQYF
j_gene: TRBJ1-3; v_gene: TRBV7-9; CDR3aa: CASSPRKGFGNTIYF
j_gene: TRBJ2-1; v_gene: TRBV29-1; CDR3aa: CSVEDPDVDEQFF
j_gene: TRBJ2-1; v_gene: TRBV29-1; CDR3aa: CSVGTSGNPYNEQFF
j_gene: TRBJ2-1; v_gene: TRBV6-5; CDR3aa: CASSSGNEQFF
j_gene: TRBJ2-7; v_gene: TRBV14; CDR3aa: CASSQRFSYEQYF